This section outlines one T cell receptor beta chain sequence together with its context. Its antigen has not been determined. Base qualities are not provided; no much larger clone lies one nucleotide away. The sample originates from a study of T cells in narcolepsy (dated by TCRdb to the late 2010s). Describing the broader study: The study enrolled patients with narcolepsy type 1 or type 2 (NT1, NT2) together with healthy control donors. The study sought autoreactive T cells targeting hypocretin neuron self-antigens (hypocretin, TRIB2) in narcolepsy patients, using TCR Vbeta sequencing to track clonotypes in blood and CSF. The research as a whole found: Autoreactive clonotypes were reported to be detected serially in the blood of the same patients and of different patients, but not in the blood of healthy controls. In plots comparing CSF and blood CD4+ T cell clonotypes from the same patient, HCRT-specific and TRIB2-specific autoreactive clonotypes were highlighted. Patients and controls had comparable numbers of sequenced blood memory CD4+ clonotypes, averaging about 39,000 and 35,000, respectively. Certain blood memory CD4+ repertoires from patients and controls had no sequences that matched autoreactive T cell clones.

The protocol used for the library was the immunoSEQ multiplex PCR assay. The table comes from immuneACCESS by way of TCRdb, which keeps in-frame sequences with V and J called. Part of the clones is missing from these tables; in studies checked, under half for an unresolved V gene and the rest for unknown reasons. The sample yields approximately 25,000 clones; 70% to 80% were counted once. The ten largest clones capture roughly 6.6% of the sample. For TCR Vbeta sequencing, memory CD4+ T cells were sorted ex vivo from the peripheral blood of both healthy controls and narcolepsy patients. From the cysteine up to the phenylalanine, the CDR3 has a length of 17 residues. The CDR3 DNA has 51 bases and is translated from base 1. In the germline V gene (reference sequence), CDR1 corresponds to SGHNT and CDR2 to YYREEE. Between the V and J ends, shortened by 4 bases and 4 bases respectively, the junction contains 18 bases.

The rearranged segments are TRBV5-4 and TRBJ2-6, with a weak D call of TRBD1 (6 bases match). The source material was memory (CD45RA-) CD4+ T cells from blood. The cell subset or site label, as the study defines it: memory T cells sorted ex vivo from peripheral blood. This TCR derives from a human donor in good health. In nucleotide form, the sequence is TGTGCCAGCAGCCCGGACAGTGGGTTGTCGGGGGCCAACGTCCTGACTTTC. The encoded protein is CASSPDSGLSGANVLTF.